The TCR beta chain under discussion was sequenced for a study of T-cell reconstitution after alpha-beta-depleted transplantation in children. Study-wide findings and caveats: Surviving recipient cells, namely T cells and thymic progenitors, were the source of high day-60 TCRbeta diversity in some patients. Expanded clones from the graft, numbering several hundred, reportedly supplied alpha-beta T cells about two months after transplant. One year post-transplant, T-cell counts and diversity were largely derived from T cells produced anew.

As for this clonotype: As yet, its antigen is unknown.

Unique molecular identifiers were incorporated into the prepared TCRbeta library. TCRdb called the PCR reads again in MiXCR, with one record for every CDR3 protein. The sample holds 280,000 or so distinct CDR3 sequences, 9.5% to 13% seen once. CDR3 size: 17 residues. Germline V gene lookup returns CDR1 SGHRS and CDR2 YFSETQ. Trimming left V 1 base short and J 0 bases short, with 17 bases between. This chain uses TRBV5-1 with TRBJ2-7; no clear D gene. Sequenced here: peripheral blood, sampled 180 days after TCRalphabeta/CD19-depleted stem cell transplant. The source is a male patient aged 2-9 years who had a stem cell transplant for chronic granulomatous disease, so the T cells may come from the graft donor. The CDR3 nucleotides read TGCGCCAGCAGCTTGTTAGGCTTTCGTCCCCCCTCCTACGAGCAGTACTTC. Encoded protein: CASSLLGFRPPSYEQYF. Full variable domain (rest looked up from reference TRBV5-1 and TRBJ2-7): KAGVTQTPRYLIKTRGQQVTLSCSPISGHRSVSWYQQTPGQGLQFLFEYFSETQRNKGNFPGRFSGRQFSNSRSEMNVSTLELGDSALYLCASSLLGFRPPSYEQYFGPGTRLTVT.